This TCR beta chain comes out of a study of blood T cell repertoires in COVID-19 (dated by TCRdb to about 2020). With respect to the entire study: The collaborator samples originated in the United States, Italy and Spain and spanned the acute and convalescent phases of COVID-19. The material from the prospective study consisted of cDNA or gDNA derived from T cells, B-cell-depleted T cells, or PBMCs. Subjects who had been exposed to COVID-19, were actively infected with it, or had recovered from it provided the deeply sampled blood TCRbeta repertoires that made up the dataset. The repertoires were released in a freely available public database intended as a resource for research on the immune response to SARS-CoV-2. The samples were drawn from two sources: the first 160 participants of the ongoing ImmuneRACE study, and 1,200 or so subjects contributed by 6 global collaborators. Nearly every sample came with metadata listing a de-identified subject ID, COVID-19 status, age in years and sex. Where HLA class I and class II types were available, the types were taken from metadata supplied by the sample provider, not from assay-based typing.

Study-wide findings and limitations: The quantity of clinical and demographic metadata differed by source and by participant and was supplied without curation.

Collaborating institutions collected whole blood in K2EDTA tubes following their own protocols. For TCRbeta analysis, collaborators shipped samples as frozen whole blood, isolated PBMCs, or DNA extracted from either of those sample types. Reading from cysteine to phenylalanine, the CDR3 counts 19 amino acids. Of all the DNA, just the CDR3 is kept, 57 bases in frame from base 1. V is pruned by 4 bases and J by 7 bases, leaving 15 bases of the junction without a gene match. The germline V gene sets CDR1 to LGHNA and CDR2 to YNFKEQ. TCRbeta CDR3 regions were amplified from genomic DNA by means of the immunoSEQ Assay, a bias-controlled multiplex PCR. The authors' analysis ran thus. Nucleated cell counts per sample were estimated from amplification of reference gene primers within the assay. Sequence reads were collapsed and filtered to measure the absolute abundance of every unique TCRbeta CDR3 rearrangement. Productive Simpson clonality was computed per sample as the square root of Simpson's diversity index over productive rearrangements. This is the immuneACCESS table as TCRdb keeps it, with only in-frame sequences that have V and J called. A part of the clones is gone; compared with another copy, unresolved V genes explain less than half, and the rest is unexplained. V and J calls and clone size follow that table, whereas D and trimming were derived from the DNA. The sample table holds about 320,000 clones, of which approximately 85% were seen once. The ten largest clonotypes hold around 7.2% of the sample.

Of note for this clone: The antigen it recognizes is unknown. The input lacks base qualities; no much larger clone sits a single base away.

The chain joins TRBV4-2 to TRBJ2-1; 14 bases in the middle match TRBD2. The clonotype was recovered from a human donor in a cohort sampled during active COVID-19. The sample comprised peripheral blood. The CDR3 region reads CASSLGLAGGPTRTNEQFF. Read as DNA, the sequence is TGTGCCAGCAGCCTTGGACTAGCGGGGGGCCCGACTAGGACGAATGAGCAGTTCTTC.